The 12 T cell receptor beta chains in this list originate from one sample, sequenced in a study of cytomegalovirus exposure and HLA in healthy donors. PCR used 60 Vbeta primers and 13 Jbeta primers. Sequencing was performed with immunoSEQ multiplex PCR; in TCRdb, only in-frame clones are kept and a portion is missing. The sample has some 120,000 clones, around 85% seen once. The sequenced material came from PBMCs. The receptors derive from a man younger than 35 in good health and CMV-seropositive.

This clone was counted a few times. The chain carries TRBV4-1 and TRBJ2-7; TRBD2 matches at 8 bases. Germline assignment: CDR1 MGHRA and CDR2 YSYEKL. The CDR3 contains 20 residues. V dropped 4 bases and J dropped 2; count of bases not matched to a gene: 22. The CDR3 is CASSPTSGGRRKSTTYEQYF. The CDR3 DNA reads TGCGCCAGCAGCCCTACTTCGGGGGGGAGGCGGAAATCTACTACCTACGAGCAGTACTTC.

The V call is TRBV7-2, the J call TRBJ2-2; D gene uncertain. The V gene's germline CDR1 is SGHTA and CDR2 FQGNSA. Trimming removed 3 bases from V and 6 bases from J, with 11 bases in between. The CDR3 has 14 amino acids. The CDR3 region has the DNA TGTGCCAGCAGCTTGCTTCTAGGTGCCGGGGAGCTGTTTTTT. Its protein is CASSLLLGAGELFF.

The V and J genes are TRBV4-1 and TRBJ1-2; D remains ambiguous. Trimming pared 0 bases from V and 8 bases from J, leaving 10 bases between. The germline gives CDR1 MGHRA, CDR2 YSYEKL. This CDR3 is 13 amino acids long. The CDR3 bases are TGCGCCAGCAGCCAAGATTCAGGTAGAGGCTACACCTTC. Protein product: CASSQDSGRGYTF.

The chain joins TRBV20-1 to TRBJ1-3, with no clear D. Between the trimmed V and J ends, which lost 4 bases and 9 bases, there was a span of 4 bases. In germline, CDR1 is DFQATT, CDR2 SNEGSKA (reference sequence). The CDR3 is made up of 9 amino acids. The CDR3 loop reads CSAIRTIYF. CDR3 coding DNA: TGCAGTGCTATCCGCACCATATATTTT.

This chain uses TRBV5-6 with TRBJ2-3, with TRBD1 matching 9 bases. CDR3 length: 14 amino acids. With 3 bases clipped from V and 6 bases from J, the junction kept 5 bases outside the gene matches. Germline V gene lookup returns CDR1 SGHDT and CDR2 YYEEEE. As DNA, the CDR3 is TGTGCCAGCAGCTCCGGACAGGGGTTGGATACGCAGTATTTT. This gives the protein CASSSGQGLDTQYF.

The rearrangement joins TRBV29-1 to TRBJ1-1, with 8 bases identical to TRBD1. Germline V CDR1 and CDR2: SQVTM, ANQGSEA. V was clipped by 6 bases and J by 3 bases; unmatched bases: 12. The CDR3 length is 15 residues. CDR3 region: CSVDFQGAGDTEAFF. The CDR3 coding sequence is TGCAGCGTCGATTTCCAGGGGGCGGGGGACACTGAAGCTTTCTTT.

The chain combines TRBV5-1 with TRBJ2-7; D might be TRBD2 (5 bases). The CDR3 runs 14 residues. Germline-derived CDR1 and CDR2 are SGHRS and YFSETQ. The V end lost 2 bases, the J end lost 0 bases, and 9 bases lay between the germline ends. DNA of the CDR3: TGCGCCAGCAGCTTAGGGAGCAACTCCTACGAGCAGTACTTC. It encodes CASSLGSNSYEQYF.

This rearrangement joins TRBV7-2 to TRBJ2-3; 11 bases are a match to TRBD2. Germline assignment: CDR1 SGHTA and CDR2 FQGNSA. The J segment lost 4 bases and the V segment lost 0 bases, leaving 12 bases of the junction unmatched. The CDR3 loop spans 19 amino acids. CDR3 in DNA: TGTGCCAGCAGCTTAGCGGTAGCGGGAGGGCCCCGCGTCTCAGATACGCAGTATTTT. It specifies CASSLAVAGGPRVSDTQYF.

This chain connects TRBV6-6 to TRBJ1-5, with D unresolved. Germline assignment: CDR1 MNHNY and CDR2 SVGAGI (reference sequence). Trimming cost V 6 bases and J 5 bases, with 11 bases left between them. The CDR3 extends over 13 amino acids. The chain's CDR3 is CASRSGGYQPQHF. The CDR3 DNA is TGTGCCAGCAGGTCTGGAGGTTATCAGCCCCAGCATTTT.

This clone was detected once. The rearrangement joins TRBV11-3 to TRBJ2-2; TRBD1 matches 7 bases. This CDR3 spans 16 amino acids. Losses at the gene ends were 4 bases for V and 7 bases for J; bases not matched to a gene: 12. The germline V gene has CDR1 SGHNT and CDR2 YENEEA. The CDR3 region has the DNA TGTGCCAGCAGCTCCTACAGGGGAATCAGTGGCGGGGAGCTGTTTTTT. Translated: CASSSYRGISGGELFF.

CDR3 bases: TGTGCCAGCAGACTAGTCGGGGGTGACACCATATATTTT. The encoded protein is CASRLVGGDTIYF. The chain couples TRBV7-8 to TRBJ1-3; maybe TRBD1 (5 bases). Trimming cost V 6 bases and J 8 bases, with 14 bases left between them. The CDR3 has 13 amino acids. CDR1 and CDR2 from the germline V gene are SGHVS and FQNEAQ.

J is TRBJ2-1 and V is TRBV6-1; TRBD2 matches at 11 bases. Germline CDR1 MNHNS, CDR2 SASEGT. This CDR3 comprises 18 residues. J gave up 4 bases and V 3 bases, and 11 bases lay outside the gene matches. For the CDR3, the DNA is TGTGCCAGCAGTGACTTTTTTTTAGGGACTAGCGGTTACAATGAGCAGTTCTTC. This sequence encodes CASSDFFLGTSGYNEQFF.